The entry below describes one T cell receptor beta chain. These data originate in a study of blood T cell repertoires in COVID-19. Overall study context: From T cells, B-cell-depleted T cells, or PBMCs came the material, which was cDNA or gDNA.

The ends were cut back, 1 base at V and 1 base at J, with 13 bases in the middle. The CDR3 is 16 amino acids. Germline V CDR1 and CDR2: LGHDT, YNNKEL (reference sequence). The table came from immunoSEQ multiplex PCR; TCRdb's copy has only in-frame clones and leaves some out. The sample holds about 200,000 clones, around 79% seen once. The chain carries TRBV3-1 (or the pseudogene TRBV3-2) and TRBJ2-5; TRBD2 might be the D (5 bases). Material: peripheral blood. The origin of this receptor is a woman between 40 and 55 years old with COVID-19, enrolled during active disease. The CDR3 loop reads CASSQVAEAIQETQYF. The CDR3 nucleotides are TGTGCCAGCAGCCAAGTGGCGGAGGCAATCCAAGAGACCCAGTACTTC.